This is a list of T cell receptor beta chains from one sample in a study of cytomegalovirus exposure and HLA in healthy donors. This table comes from immunoSEQ multiplex PCR, and its TCRdb copy is limited to in-frame clones, with some not included. Of roughly 140,000 clones in the sample, just under 80% are singletons; the top ten hold over 2%. Sequenced sample: PBMCs. The source is a man aged 30 to 45 in good health and CMV-seronegative. CDR3s leave out the opening cysteine and the closing phenylalanine or tryptophan.

cdr3_aa: ASSLDGTGGIQPQH
v_call: TRBV5-1
j_call: TRBJ1-5

cdr3_aa: ASSPGQGGQETQY
v_call: TRBV5-1
j_call: TRBJ2-5

cdr3_aa: ASRVMKAPGQGGGYT
v_call: TRBV28
j_call: TRBJ1-2

cdr3_aa: ASSLFTSGRDEQY
v_call: TRBV5-4
j_call: TRBJ2-7

cdr3_aa: ASSFGQFYGYT
v_call: TRBV7-9
j_call: TRBJ1-2

cdr3_aa: ASSLEKHGGEQY
v_call: TRBV5-4
j_call: TRBJ2-7

cdr3_aa: ASSFGQGTEKLF
v_call: TRBV7-9
j_call: TRBJ1-4

cdr3_aa: ASSEMPQFRWGPKAF
v_call: TRBV6-1
j_call: TRBJ1-1

cdr3_aa: ASSQASGRVNEQF
v_call: TRBV4-2
j_call: TRBJ2-1

cdr3_aa: SVVGGGKFPYEQY
v_call: TRBV29-1
j_call: TRBJ2-7